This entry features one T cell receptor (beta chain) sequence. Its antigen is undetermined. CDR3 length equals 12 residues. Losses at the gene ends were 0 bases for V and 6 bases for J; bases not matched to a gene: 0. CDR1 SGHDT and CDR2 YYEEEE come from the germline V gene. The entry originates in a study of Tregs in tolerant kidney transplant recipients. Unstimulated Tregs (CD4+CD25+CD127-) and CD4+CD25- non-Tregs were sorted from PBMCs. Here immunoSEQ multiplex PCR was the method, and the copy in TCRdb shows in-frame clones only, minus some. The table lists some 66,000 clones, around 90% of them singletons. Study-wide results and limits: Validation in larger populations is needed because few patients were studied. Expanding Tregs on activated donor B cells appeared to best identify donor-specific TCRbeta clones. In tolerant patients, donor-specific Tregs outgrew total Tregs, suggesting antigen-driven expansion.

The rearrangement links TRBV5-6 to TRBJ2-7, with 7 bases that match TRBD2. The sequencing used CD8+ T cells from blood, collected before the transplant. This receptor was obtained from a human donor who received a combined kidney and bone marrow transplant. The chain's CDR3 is CASSLGGGEQYF. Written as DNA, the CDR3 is TGTGCCAGCAGCTTGGGGGGGGGCGAGCAGTACTTC.